The table lists the clone carrying this TCR beta chain with many counts. Starting material of 500 ng total RNA yielded TCR beta cDNA via a constant-region primer. Three nested multiplex PCR rounds, a slightly modified ARM-PCR method, built the TCR beta libraries. Amplification in the first two PCR rounds was performed using TRBV1-TRBV30 forward primers and a C-beta reverse primer for approximately 10 cycles each. TCRdb fed the multiplex PCR reads into MiXCR, producing one record per CDR3 protein. This sample has 90,000 to 150,000 distinct CDR3 sequences, with around 65% found just once. DNA and RNA were both co-extracted from 20-30 mg of bulk tissue that had not been sorted. This entry comes from a study of tumor-infiltrating lymphocytes in primary liver carcinoma. This CDR3 is 13 amino acids long. The germline V and J ends were trimmed by 2 bases and 11 bases, with 13 bases remaining between them. Germline V gene lookup returns CDR1 SEHNR and CDR2 FQNEAQ (reference sequence).

J is TRBJ2-1 and V is TRBV7-9; tentative D call: TRBD2 (6 bases). Sequences were obtained from tumor-adjacent normal liver tissue. The TCR sequence derives from a woman aged 55-70 years with primary liver carcinoma and hepatitis B virus infection. DNA for the CDR3: TGTGCCAGCAGCTTAAGCGATCGGGGGAAGCAGTTCTTC. This translates into CASSLSDRGKQFF.